These 11 T cell receptor beta chains were sequenced from one sample in a study of blood T cells in healthy people across ages. A second PCR, run for roughly 7 to 11 cycles, used a sample-barcoded 5' primer plus a J-beta primer mix. Via MiXCR, TCRdb re-called the 5' RACE reads, giving one row per CDR3 protein. The data contain 600,000 to 850,000 distinct CDR3 sequences, about 40% of them seen just once; the ten biggest clones take up 20% to 25%. Sequenced material: blood. These receptors were collected from a woman aged 60-70 years in good health.

The rearrangement uses TRBV19 and TRBJ2-7; 9 bases line up with TRBD1. Germline V gene sequence: CDR1 LNHDA, CDR2 SQIVND (reference sequence). V shed 1 base and J 2 bases; nucleotides not matched to a gene: 3. The CDR3 runs 15 residues. Here the CDR3 DNA reads TGTGCCAGTAGTATAGCCTGGACAGGGGCCTACGAGCAGTACTTC. Its protein is CASSIAWTGAYEQYF.

This clonotype appeared once. The rearrangement joins TRBV19 to TRBJ1-2, with D maybe TRBD1 (6 bases). The CDR3 runs to 15 residues. Germline lookup yields CDR1 LNHDA and CDR2 SQIVND (reference sequence). The V and J ends lost 7 bases and 1 base respectively, with 16 bases between them. This CDR3 reads CASNSPGQLNYGYTF. Written as DNA, the CDR3 is TGTGCCAGTAACTCCCCGGGACAACTTAACTATGGCTACACCTTC.

This sequence joins TRBV2 and TRBJ1-6; TRBD1 aligns across 9 bases. V lost 11 bases to trimming and J lost 7 bases; unmatched junction nucleotides: 3. The germline V gene encodes CDR1 SNHLY and CDR2 FYNNEI. The CDR3 consists of 12 residues. The CDR3 sequence is CAGDRGNSPLHF. In nucleotides, the CDR3 is TGTGCCGGCGACAGGGGGAATTCACCCCTCCACTTT.

The J gene is TRBJ2-6, the V gene TRBV24-1; no definite D call. Germline CDR1 KGHDR, CDR2 SFDVKD. CDR3 length: 14 amino acids. Trimming shortened V by 4 bases and J by 0 bases, and 3 bases separated the two germline ends. The CDR3 here is CATSDSSGANVLTF. CDR3 in DNA: TGTGCCACCAGTGACTCCTCTGGGGCCAACGTCCTGACTTTC.

This clonotype was observed once. The chain carries TRBV12-3 or TRBV12-4 and TRBJ1-2; D is unclear. The CDR3 contains 16 residues. Between the trimmed V and J ends, which lost 6 bases and 0 bases, there was a span of 17 bases. The CDR3 bases are TGTGCCAGCAGCTCTATGTTGGGCAGATCTAACTATGGCTACACCTTC. Translated, it gives CASSSMLGRSNYGYTF.

The gene calls are TRBV6-5 and TRBJ2-1; 8 nucleotides agree with TRBD2. The V segment lost 6 bases and the J segment 7 bases; nucleotides outside the gene matches: 8. The CDR3 contains 14 residues. Germline V gene data show CDR1 as MNHEY and CDR2 as SVGAGI. The CDR3 loop reads CASSLGGAGNEQFF. In nucleotides, the CDR3 is TGTGCCAGCAGCCTCGGGGGGGCGGGGAATGAGCAGTTCTTC.

The genes are TRBV7-2 and TRBJ2-7; the match to TRBD2 covers 9 bases. This CDR3 is 17 amino acids long. The germline V gene has CDR1 SGHTA and CDR2 FQGNSA. Unmatched junction bases numbered 12, after V lost 0 bases and J lost 6 bases. The CDR3: CASSLAAQAGGISEQYF. DNA for the CDR3: TGTGCCAGCAGCTTAGCAGCCCAAGCGGGAGGAATTAGCGAGCAGTACTTC.

This clonotype was seen a few times. The chain combines TRBV29-1 with TRBJ1-1; D may be TRBD1 (5 bases). CDR1 and CDR2 from the germline V gene are SQVTM and ANQGSEA. The CDR3 runs 13 residues. V lost 3 bases to trimming and J lost 4 bases, with 12 bases between them. The CDR3 DNA reads TGCAGCGTTGATCGGGGGGTGGGCACTGAAGCTTTCTTT. It codes for CSVDRGVGTEAFF. Based on the CDR3 plus reference TRBV29-1 and TRBJ1-1, the full variable domain is SAVISQKPSRDICQRGTSLTIQCQVDSQVTMMFWYRQQPGQSLTLIATANQGSEATYESGFVIDKFPISRPNLTFSTLTVSNMSPEDSSIYLCSVDRGVGTEAFFGQGTRLTVV.

A remark on this clonotype: This may be a read error, as it is one base from a much larger clone. This chain joins TRBV10-3 and TRBJ2-1; D call uncertain. Germline V gene lookup returns CDR1 ENHRY and CDR2 SYGVKD. The CDR3 runs to 15 residues. V lost 0 bases and J 10 bases, leaving 16 bases between the germline ends. The CDR3 reads CAISESGRATYEQFF. Here the CDR3 DNA reads TGTGCCATCAGTGAGTCGGGTCGGGCCACCTACGAGCAGTTCTTC.

This clonotype appeared once. The rearrangement links TRBV18 to TRBJ2-3, with TRBD1 identical over 7 bases. Germline CDR1 reads KGHSH; CDR2 reads LQKENI. Trimming at V came to 5 bases and at J to 5 bases, leaving 16 bases not matched to a gene. The CDR3 totals 17 residues. The CDR3 here is CASSSKKTGVGRDTQYF. The CDR3 nucleotides are TGTGCCAGCTCATCAAAGAAAACAGGGGTCGGCAGAGATACGCAGTATTTT. The entire variable domain, with the rest obtained from reference TRBV18 and TRBJ2-3, is as follows: NAGVMQNPRHLVRRRGQEARLRCSPMKGHSHVYWYRQLPEEGLKFMVYLQKENIIDESGMPKERFSAEFPKEGPSILRIQQVVRGDSAAYFCASSSKKTGVGRDTQYFGPGTRLTVL.

This sequence joins TRBV7-3 and TRBJ2-3; 9 bases line up with TRBD2. With 2 bases clipped from V and 0 bases from J, the junction kept 9 bases outside the gene matches. The germline V gene encodes CDR1 SGHTA and CDR2 FQGTGA. The CDR3 runs 18 residues. CDR3 loop: CASSLRPPSGVSTDTQYF. Here the CDR3 DNA reads TGTGCCAGCAGCTTACGCCCCCCTAGCGGGGTAAGCACAGATACGCAGTATTTT.